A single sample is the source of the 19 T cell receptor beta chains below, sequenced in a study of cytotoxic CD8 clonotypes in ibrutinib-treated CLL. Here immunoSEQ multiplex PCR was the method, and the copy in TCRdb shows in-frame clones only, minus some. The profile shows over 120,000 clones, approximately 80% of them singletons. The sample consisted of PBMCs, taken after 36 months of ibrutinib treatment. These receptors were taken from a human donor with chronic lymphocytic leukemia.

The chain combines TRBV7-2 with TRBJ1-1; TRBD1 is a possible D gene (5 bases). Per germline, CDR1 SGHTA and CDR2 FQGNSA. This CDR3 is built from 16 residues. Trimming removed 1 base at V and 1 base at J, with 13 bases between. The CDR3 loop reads CASSLGWTGPNTEAFF. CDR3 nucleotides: TGTGCCAGCAGCTTAGGATGGACGGGGCCGAACACTGAAGCTTTCTTT.

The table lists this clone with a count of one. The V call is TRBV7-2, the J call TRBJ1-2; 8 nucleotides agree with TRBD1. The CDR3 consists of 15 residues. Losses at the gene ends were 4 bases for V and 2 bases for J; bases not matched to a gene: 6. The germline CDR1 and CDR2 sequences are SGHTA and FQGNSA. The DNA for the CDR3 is TGTGCCAGCAGCTACGGACAGGGATTAAACTATGGCTACACCTTC. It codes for CASSYGQGLNYGYTF.

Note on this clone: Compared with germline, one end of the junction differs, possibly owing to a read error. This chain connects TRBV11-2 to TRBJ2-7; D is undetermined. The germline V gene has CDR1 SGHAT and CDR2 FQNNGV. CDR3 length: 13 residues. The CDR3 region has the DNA TGTGCCAGCAGCCTAGAACGCTCCTACGAGCAGTACTTC. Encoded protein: CASSLERSYEQYF. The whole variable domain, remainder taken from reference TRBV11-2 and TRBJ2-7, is EAGVAQSPRYKIIEKRQSVAFWCNPISGHATLYWYQQILGQGPKLLIQFQNNGVVDDSQLPKDRFSAERLKGVDSTLKIQPAKLEDSAVYLCASSLERSYEQYFGPGTRLTVT.

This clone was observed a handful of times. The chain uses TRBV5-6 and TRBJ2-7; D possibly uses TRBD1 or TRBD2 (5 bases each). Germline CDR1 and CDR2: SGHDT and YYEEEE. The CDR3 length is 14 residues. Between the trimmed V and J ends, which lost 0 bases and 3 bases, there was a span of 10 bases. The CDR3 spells CASSLGGDFYEQYF. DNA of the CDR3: TGTGCCAGCAGCTTGGGAGGGGATTTCTACGAGCAGTACTTC.

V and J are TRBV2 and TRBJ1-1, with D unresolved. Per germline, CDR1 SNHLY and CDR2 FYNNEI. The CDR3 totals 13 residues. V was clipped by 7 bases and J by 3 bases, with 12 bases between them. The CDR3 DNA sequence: TGTGCCAGCAAGTTACGGGAATACACTGAAGCTTTCTTT. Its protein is CASKLREYTEAFF.

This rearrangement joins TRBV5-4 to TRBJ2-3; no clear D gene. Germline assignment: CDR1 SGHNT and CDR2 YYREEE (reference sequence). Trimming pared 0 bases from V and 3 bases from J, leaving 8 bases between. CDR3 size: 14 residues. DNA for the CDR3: TGTGCCAGCAGCTTGGAAGGGTTGACAGATACGCAGTATTTT. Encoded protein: CASSLEGLTDTQYF.

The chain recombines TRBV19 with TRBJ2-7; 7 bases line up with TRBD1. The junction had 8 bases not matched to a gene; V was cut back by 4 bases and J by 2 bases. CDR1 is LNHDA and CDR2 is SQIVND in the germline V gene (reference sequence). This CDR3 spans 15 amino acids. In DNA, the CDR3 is TGTGCCAGTAGTACATCAGAGGGGGCTACCTACGAGCAGTACTTC. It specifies CASSTSEGATYEQYF.

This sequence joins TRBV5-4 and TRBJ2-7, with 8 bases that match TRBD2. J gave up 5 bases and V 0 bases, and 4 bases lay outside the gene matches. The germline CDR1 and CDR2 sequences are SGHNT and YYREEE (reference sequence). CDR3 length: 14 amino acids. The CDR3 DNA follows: TGTGCCAGCAGCTTGGCGAGCGGGGGTAACGAGCAGTACTTC. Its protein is CASSLASGGNEQYF.

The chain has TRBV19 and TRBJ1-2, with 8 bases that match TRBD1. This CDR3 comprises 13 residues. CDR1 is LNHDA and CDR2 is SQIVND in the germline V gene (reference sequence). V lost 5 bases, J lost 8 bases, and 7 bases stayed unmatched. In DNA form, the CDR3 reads TGTGCCAGTAGTGTCCAGGGGGCGGGCGGCTACACCTTC. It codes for CASSVQGAGGYTF.

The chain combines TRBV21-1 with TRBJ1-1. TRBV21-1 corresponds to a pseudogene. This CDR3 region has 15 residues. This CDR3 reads CASSSSGRGRTEAFF. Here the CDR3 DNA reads TGTGCCAGCAGCTCCTCTGGGAGGGGCCGCACTGAAGCTTTCTTT.

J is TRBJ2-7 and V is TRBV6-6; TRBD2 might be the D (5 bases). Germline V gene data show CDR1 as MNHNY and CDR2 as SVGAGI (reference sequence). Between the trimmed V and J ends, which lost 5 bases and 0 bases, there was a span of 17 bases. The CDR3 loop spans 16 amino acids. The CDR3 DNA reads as TGTGCCAGCAGTCCAATGTTAGCGCAAAGCTCCTACGAGCAGTACTTC. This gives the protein CASSPMLAQSSYEQYF.

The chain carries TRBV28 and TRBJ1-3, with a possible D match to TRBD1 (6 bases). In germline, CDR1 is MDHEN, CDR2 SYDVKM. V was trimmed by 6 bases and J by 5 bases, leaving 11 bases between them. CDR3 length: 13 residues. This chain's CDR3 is CASSFGQRNTIYF. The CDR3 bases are TGTGCCAGCAGCTTTGGACAGCGAAACACCATATATTTT.

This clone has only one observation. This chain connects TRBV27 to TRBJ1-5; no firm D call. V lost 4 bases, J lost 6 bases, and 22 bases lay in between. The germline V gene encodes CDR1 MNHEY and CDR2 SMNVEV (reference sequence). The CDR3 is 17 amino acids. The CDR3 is CASSSMGTLVLGQPQHF. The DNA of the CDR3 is TGTGCCAGCAGTTCAATGGGTACTTTGGTCTTGGGTCAGCCCCAGCATTTT.

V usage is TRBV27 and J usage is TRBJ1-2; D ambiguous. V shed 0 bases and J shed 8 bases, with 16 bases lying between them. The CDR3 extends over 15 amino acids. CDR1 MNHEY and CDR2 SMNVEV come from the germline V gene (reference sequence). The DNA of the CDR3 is TGTGCCAGCAGTTTATCGTCCAGCGGGCCTCGCGGCTACACCTTC. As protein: CASSLSSSGPRGYTF.

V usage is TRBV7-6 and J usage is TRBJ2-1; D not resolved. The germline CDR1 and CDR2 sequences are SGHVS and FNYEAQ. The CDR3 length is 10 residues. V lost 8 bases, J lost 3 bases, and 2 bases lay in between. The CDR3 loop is CASGYNEQFF. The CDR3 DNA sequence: TGTGCCAGCGGCTACAATGAGCAGTTCTTC.

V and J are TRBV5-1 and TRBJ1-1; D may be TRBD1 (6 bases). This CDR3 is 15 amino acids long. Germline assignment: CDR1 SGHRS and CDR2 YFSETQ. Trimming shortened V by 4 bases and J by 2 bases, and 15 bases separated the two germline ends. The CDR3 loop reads CASSLYRADNTEAFF. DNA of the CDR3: TGCGCCAGCAGCCTTTACAGGGCGGATAACACTGAAGCTTTCTTT.

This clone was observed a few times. CDR3 residues: CASSLPDSTYEQYF. The DNA for the CDR3 is TGTGCCAGCAGTTTACCGGACTCCACCTACGAGCAGTACTTC. The chain has TRBV27 and TRBJ2-7; possible D gene TRBD2, 5 bases. Germline V gene sequence: CDR1 MNHEY, CDR2 SMNVEV (reference sequence). Trimming cost V 2 bases and J 2 bases, with 10 bases left between them. The CDR3 is 14 residues long.

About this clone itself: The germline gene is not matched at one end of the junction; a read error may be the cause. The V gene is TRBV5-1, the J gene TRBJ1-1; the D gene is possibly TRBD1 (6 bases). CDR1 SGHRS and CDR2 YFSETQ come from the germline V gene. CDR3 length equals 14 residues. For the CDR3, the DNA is TGCGCCAGCACCTTGACAGGCGTGAACACTGAAGCTTTCTTT. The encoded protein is CASTLTGVNTEAFF.

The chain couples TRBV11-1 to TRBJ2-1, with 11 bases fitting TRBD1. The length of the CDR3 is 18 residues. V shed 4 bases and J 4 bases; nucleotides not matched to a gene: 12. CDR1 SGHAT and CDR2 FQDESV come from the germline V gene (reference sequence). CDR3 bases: TGTGCCAGCAGCTCCTTTCTAGGACAGGGGGCAAGTTACAATGAGCAGTTCTTC. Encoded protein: CASSSFLGQGASYNEQFF.